Listed here are 31 T cell receptor beta chains from one sample, sequenced in a study of early T cells in non-severe SARS-CoV-2 infection. TCRdb analysed the 5' RACE reads with MiXCR anew, one entry per CDR3 protein. This sample carries about 35,000 distinct CDR3 sequences, 5.5% to 7% of them seen once, and the ten largest clones take roughly 4.5%. Sequences were obtained from whole blood. The receptors originated from an adult who was a healthcare worker with PCR-confirmed SARS-CoV-2 infection or an uninfected control (not recorded which).

There are many counts of this clonotype. The CDR3 region is CSVSAGTGGYNEQFF. CDR3 DNA sequence: TGCAGCGTTTCAGCAGGGACAGGGGGTTACAATGAGCAGTTCTTC. The chain joins TRBV29-1 to TRBJ2-1, with TRBD1 matching over 11 bases. The V gene's germline CDR1 is SQVTM and CDR2 ANQGSEA. Losses at the gene ends were 5 bases for V and 4 bases for J; bases not matched to a gene: 7. The length of the CDR3 is 15 residues.

In its sample, this clonotype was seen many times. The chain joins TRBV20-1 to TRBJ2-7; a possible D gene is TRBD1 (6 bases). The ends were cut back, 3 bases at V and 0 bases at J, with 9 bases in the middle. The CDR3 consists of 13 residues. The germline V gene encodes CDR1 DFQATT and CDR2 SNEGSKA (reference sequence). The CDR3 is CSARDRPSYEQYF. The CDR3 region has the DNA TGCAGTGCTAGGGACAGACCCTCCTACGAGCAGTACTTC.

In its sample, this clonotype was seen many times. This chain links TRBV6-5 with TRBJ1-1, with TRBD1 as a possible D gene (5 bases). V shed 6 bases and J shed 5 bases, with 19 bases lying between them. Germline-derived CDR1 and CDR2 are MNHEY and SVGAGI. This CDR3 has 15 residues. The CDR3 loop reads CASSRTGPHRTEAFF. CDR3 coding DNA: TGTGCCAGCAGCCGGACGGGACCTCATCGGACTGAAGCTTTCTTT.

This clonotype was counted many times. The chain uses TRBV27 and TRBJ1-2; no clear D gene. The germline gives CDR1 MNHEY, CDR2 SMNVEV (reference sequence). The CDR3 is 12 residues long. The V gene lost 6 bases and the J gene lost 3 bases, with 8 bases spanning the gap. The CDR3 DNA reads as TGTGCCAGCAGGGGAGGGTACTATGGCTACACCTTC. Its protein is CASRGGYYGYTF.

Many counts were recorded for this clonotype. CDR3 nucleotides: TGTGCCAGCAGTTCCCTCGCAGGGGGCAACTCCTATAATTCACCCCTCCACTTT. It translates to CASSSLAGGNSYNSPLHF. The rearrangement links TRBV6-5 to TRBJ1-6, with 8 positions matching TRBD1. CDR3 length: 18 residues. CDR1 is MNHEY and CDR2 is SVGAGI in the germline V gene. Trimming removed 4 bases from V and 0 bases from J; junction bases left unmatched: 8.

This clonotype was counted ten times or more. The CDR3 region has the DNA TGTGCCAGCAGCAGAAGCGGGGTCTCCTACGAGCAGTACTTC. Its translation: CASSRSGVSYEQYF. V gene TRBV7-6 combines with J gene TRBJ2-7; 7 nucleotides match TRBD2. The ends lost 5 bases at V and 0 bases at J; junction bases unmatched: 4. The length of the CDR3 is 14 residues. Germline loops: CDR1 SGHVS, CDR2 FNYEAQ.

The table lists this clonotype with many counts. The chain uses TRBV6-2 or TRBV6-3 and TRBJ1-6; 9 nucleotides align to TRBD1. Looked up from germline, CDR1 is MNHEY and CDR2 is SVGEGT. The CDR3 sequence is 16 residues long. V shed 2 bases, J shed 6 bases, and the junction held 5 bases outside the gene matches. This CDR3 reads CASSYRDRAFNSPLHF. The CDR3 nucleotides read TGTGCCAGCAGTTACCGGGACAGGGCGTTTAATTCACCCCTCCACTTT.

There are many counts of this clonotype. The genes are TRBV9 and TRBJ1-1, with 10 nucleotides matching TRBD1. Germline V gene data show CDR1 as SGDLS and CDR2 as YYNGEE. The CDR3 loop spans 18 amino acids. V dropped 0 bases and J dropped 4; count of bases not matched to a gene: 12. The DNA for the CDR3 is TGTGCCAGCAGCGTAGTAGGTCTTGGACAGGGGGACGGCACTGAAGCTTTCTTT. It is translated as CASSVVGLGQGDGTEAFF.

This clonotype was seen repeatedly, ten times or more. The chain couples TRBV5-1 to TRBJ2-1, with 8 nucleotides matching TRBD1. Germline V lookup: CDR1 SGHRS, CDR2 YFSETQ. Trimming removed 4 bases from V and 8 bases from J; junction bases left unmatched: 5. CDR3 length equals 13 residues. CDR3 sequence reads: CASSAGQGDEQFF. The CDR3 region has the DNA TGCGCCAGCAGCGCAGGACAGGGCGATGAGCAGTTCTTC.

In this sample, this clonotype turned up many times. This chain joins TRBV11-2 and TRBJ2-1, with TRBD2 matching over 13 bases. CDR3 length equals 16 residues. Unmatched junction bases numbered 6, after V lost 5 bases and J lost 5 bases. CDR1 SGHAT and CDR2 FQNNGV come from the germline V gene. The CDR3 nucleotides read TGTGCCAGCAGCCCGATGGGACTAGCGGGAAACAATGAGCAGTTCTTC. As protein: CASSPMGLAGNNEQFF.

Remarks on this clonotype: It may be a read error: a sequence one base away is much more abundant. The chain carries TRBV10-3 and TRBJ2-3; TRBD2 agrees at 7 bases. After removal of 0 bases from V and 8 bases from J, the junction contained 11 bases not matched to a gene. Germline assignment: CDR1 ENHRY and CDR2 SYGVKD. The CDR3 covers 16 residues. DNA of the CDR3: TGTGCCATCAGTGAGTCTTCGGGGCAGTCGGGGGGTACGCAGTATTTT. This sequence encodes CAISESSGQSGGTQYF.

The sample holds many counts of this clonotype. The chain joins TRBV7-9 to TRBJ2-1, with 11 bases fitting TRBD2. The trim removed 2 bases at V and 8 bases at J, leaving 8 bases unmatched. Per the germline V gene, CDR1 is SEHNR and CDR2 is FQNEAQ (reference sequence). This CDR3 spans 16 amino acids. The CDR3 is CASSLHTSGSNYEQFF. The CDR3 nucleotides read TGTGCCAGCAGCTTACACACTAGCGGGAGTAATTATGAGCAGTTCTTC. The full variable domain, rest sourced from reference TRBV7-9 and TRBJ2-1, is DTGVSQNPRHKITKRGQNVTFRCDPISEHNRLYWYRQTLGQGPEFLTYFQNEAQLEKSRLLSDRFSAERPKGSFSTLEIQRTEQGDSAMYLCASSLHTSGSNYEQFFGPGTRLTVL.

This clonotype was found many times. The CDR3 bases are TGCAGTGCTAAAAGAGGGACTAGCGTCTACGAGCAGTACTTC. Protein: CSAKRGTSVYEQYF. The chain recombines TRBV20-1 with TRBJ2-7; 10 nucleotides match TRBD2. Germline assignment: CDR1 DFQATT and CDR2 SNEGSKA (reference sequence). This CDR3 is built from 14 residues. V shed 4 bases and J 3 bases; nucleotides not matched to a gene: 6.

This clonotype was seen more than once but under ten times. The chain is built from TRBV7-2 and TRBJ2-1; the D is unclear. CDR3 length equals 11 residues. V was pared by 5 bases and J by 6 bases, with 5 bases between. Germline CDR1 reads SGHTA; CDR2 reads FQGNSA. CDR3 sequence (DNA): TGTGCCAGCAGCCCCATCAATGAGCAGTTCTTC. Its translation is CASSPINEQFF.

Ten or more counts support this clonotype. This sequence joins TRBV3-1 and TRBJ2-5; 10 positions match TRBD2. J gave up 0 bases and V 4 bases, and 11 bases lay outside the gene matches. This CDR3 is 18 amino acids long. Germline values: CDR1 LGHDT, CDR2 YNNKEL (reference sequence). CDR3 region: CASSPRSPGLANQETQYF. CDR3 bases: TGTGCCAGCAGCCCTCGATCGCCGGGACTAGCGAACCAAGAGACCCAGTACTTC.

This clonotype is medium-sized. V and J are TRBV20-1 and TRBJ2-1; 12 nucleotides line up with TRBD2. The germline gives CDR1 DFQATT, CDR2 SNEGSKA (reference sequence). This CDR3 contains 15 residues. The junction had 2 bases not matched to a gene; V was cut back by 1 base and J by 4 bases. This CDR3 is CSARALAGGYNEQFF. CDR3 nucleotide sequence: TGCAGTGCTAGAGCTCTAGCGGGAGGGTACAATGAGCAGTTCTTC.

This clonotype showed up just a few times. The chain carries TRBV6-5 and TRBJ2-3; 8 bases line up with TRBD2. The ends lost 6 bases at V and 2 bases at J; junction bases unmatched: 7. The CDR3 is 15 amino acids. Looked up from germline, CDR1 is MNHEY and CDR2 is SVGAGI. The CDR3: CASSQTSANTDTQYF. CDR3 bases: TGTGCCAGCAGCCAGACTAGCGCGAACACAGATACGCAGTATTTT.

The rearrangement joins TRBV7-3 to TRBJ2-2; TRBD2 is a possible D gene (5 bases). The CDR3 contains 15 residues. V was clipped by 5 bases and J by 7 bases, with 17 bases between them. Germline CDR1 reads SGHTA; CDR2 reads FQGTGA. CDR3 in amino acids: CASSQSPSRVGELFF. In nucleotides, the CDR3 is TGTGCCAGCAGCCAAAGTCCTAGCCGGGTCGGGGAGCTGTTTTTT.

The chain carries TRBV27 and TRBJ2-3, with 13 bases aligning to TRBD2. The CDR3 runs to 19 residues. Germline V gives CDR1 MNHEY, CDR2 SMNVEV (reference sequence). Trimming took 2 bases from V and 1 from J; bases not matched to a gene: 9. This CDR3 reads CASSLIGGLAGPGTDTQYF. Written as DNA, the CDR3 is TGTGCCAGCAGTTTAATAGGGGGACTAGCGGGACCGGGCACAGATACGCAGTATTTT.

In its sample, this clonotype was seen many times. The chain couples TRBV5-1 to TRBJ2-2; TRBD2 matches 13 bases. Germline V gives CDR1 SGHRS, CDR2 YFSETQ. This CDR3 has 15 amino acids. V gave up 7 bases and J gave up 0 bases; unmatched junction bases: 0. The CDR3 DNA reads TGCGCCAGCGGACTAGCGGGAGCGAACACCGGGGAGCTGTTTTTT. It is translated as CASGLAGANTGELFF.

There are many counts of this clonotype. This chain joins TRBV12-3 or TRBV12-4 and TRBJ1-4; D is unclear. The V end was cut by 4 bases, the J end by 12 bases, with 21 bases between. The CDR3 loop spans 15 amino acids. CDR3 nucleotides: TGTGCCAGCAGTTCTTTTTCGGGCGCGACGGAGGAACTGTTTTTT. It encodes CASSSFSGATEELFF.

This clonotype was recorded at least ten times. The J gene is TRBJ2-1, the V gene TRBV9, with 10 bases that match TRBD1. The ends lost 0 bases at V and 6 bases at J; junction bases unmatched: 3. This CDR3 has 15 amino acids. CDR1 is SGDLS, CDR2 YYNGEE, per germline. CDR3 in amino acids: CASSVAGTGVNEQFF. In DNA, the CDR3 is TGTGCCAGCAGCGTAGCCGGGACAGGGGTCAATGAGCAGTTCTTC.

The table lists this clonotype with many counts. The CDR3 region has the DNA TGTGCCAGCAGTGAAACAGGTCCCTACGAGCAGTACTTC. As protein: CASSETGPYEQYF. This chain links TRBV2 with TRBJ2-7; perhaps TRBD1 as D (5 bases). V lost 2 bases and J lost 2, with 7 bases in between. Germline values: CDR1 SNHLY, CDR2 FYNNEI. The CDR3 is 13 amino acids.

This clonotype was detected many times. V usage is TRBV6-6 and J usage is TRBJ1-5; tentatively, D is TRBD1 (5 bases). The germline CDR1 and CDR2 sequences are MNHNY and SVGAGI (reference sequence). This CDR3 comprises 17 residues. V lost 6 bases to trimming and J lost 4 bases, with 22 bases between them. The CDR3 here is CASRSPDTRNQNQPQHF. CDR3 nucleotides: TGTGCCAGCAGATCTCCGGACACCAGAAACCAAAATCAGCCCCAGCATTTT.

The table lists this clonotype with many counts. The junction departs from the called germline gene at one end, perhaps through a read error. The chain is built from TRBV12-3 or TRBV12-4 and TRBJ1-3, with D uncertain. This CDR3 comprises 15 residues. Written as DNA, the CDR3 is TGTGCCAGCAGTTTTGAACGCCACTCTGAAAACACCATATATTTT. Translation: CASSFERHSENTIYF.

This clonotype was observed at least ten times. The V and J genes are TRBV20-1 and TRBJ2-5; D possibly matches TRBD1 or TRBD2 (5 bases each). Trimming stripped 3 bases from V and 4 bases from J, with 9 bases between. This CDR3 has 12 residues. Germline V gene sequence: CDR1 DFQATT, CDR2 SNEGSKA (reference sequence). The CDR3 DNA sequence: TGCAGTGCTAGTATCGGGACAGAGACCCAGTACTTC. This encodes CSASIGTETQYF.

This clonotype occurred many times. The genes are TRBV7-6 and TRBJ2-7; TRBD2 aligns across 8 bases. The germline V gene has CDR1 SGHVS and CDR2 FNYEAQ. The CDR3 has 20 residues. J was trimmed by 0 bases and V by 5 bases; bases with no gene match: 21. The CDR3 DNA sequence: TGTGCCAGCAGCGCCCCGTCGGGGGCTAGCGGGTCTTCTAGCTCCTACGAGCAGTACTTC. Protein product: CASSAPSGASGSSSSYEQYF.

J is TRBJ1-3 and V is TRBV18; 8 bases map to TRBD1. The CDR3 loop spans 16 amino acids. Looked up from germline, CDR1 is KGHSH and CDR2 is LQKENI. J gave up 5 bases and V 2 bases, and 8 bases lay outside the gene matches. The CDR3 bases are TGTGCCAGCTCACCAATTGGAGGACAGGGCAGAAACACCATATATTTT. It encodes CASSPIGGQGRNTIYF.

This clonotype was counted a few times. The rearrangement joins TRBV2 to TRBJ2-1, with 7 bases that match TRBD2. Losses at the gene ends were 6 bases for V and 3 bases for J; bases not matched to a gene: 8. CDR1 SNHLY and CDR2 FYNNEI come from the germline V gene. The CDR3 has 15 residues. CDR3 protein: CASSSERDRYNEQFF. The CDR3 DNA follows: TGTGCCAGCAGCTCTGAGCGGGACCGCTACAATGAGCAGTTCTTC.

This clonotype was observed at least ten times. This chain uses TRBV3-1 with TRBJ2-1; 8 positions agree with TRBD2. Unmatched junction bases numbered 6, after V lost 1 base and J lost 7 bases. CDR1 LGHDT and CDR2 YNNKEL come from the germline V gene (reference sequence). The CDR3 sequence is 15 residues long. This chain's CDR3 is CASSQGAGADNEQFF. CDR3 nucleotides: TGTGCCAGCAGCCAAGGAGCGGGGGCTGATAATGAGCAGTTCTTC.

This clonotype was observed at least ten times. This chain connects TRBV10-2 to TRBJ2-3, with D unresolved. This CDR3 spans 17 amino acids. V dropped 0 bases and J dropped 5 bases, with 18 bases sitting between them. CDR1 WSHSY and CDR2 SAAADI come from the germline V gene. The CDR3 bases are TGCGCCAGCAGTGAGTCTCTTGGGGATTGGTTCAGAGATACGCAGTATTTT. This translates into CASSESLGDWFRDTQYF.